This entry lists 25 T cell receptor beta chains sequenced from one sample in a study of PD-L1 blockade in urothelial cancer. Only in-frame clones appear in the TCRdb table, and some are missing; sequencing was by immunoSEQ multiplex PCR. The sample records just under 45,000 clones, around nine tenths being singletons. Sequenced here: PBMCs, sampled around atezolizumab (anti-PD-L1) treatment. These receptors originate from a woman aged 60 to 75 with urothelial cancer.

J is TRBJ1-2 and V is TRBV18; D unresolved. V dropped 0 bases and J dropped 5 bases, with 13 bases sitting between them. Germline lookup yields CDR1 KGHSH and CDR2 LQKENI. CDR3 size: 15 residues. The chain's CDR3 is CASSPPEGGGYGYTF. In DNA, the CDR3 is TGTGCCAGCTCACCACCGGAGGGTGGCGGATATGGCTACACCTTC.

V usage is TRBV27 and J usage is TRBJ1-5, with TRBD1 as a possible D gene (5 bases). V lost 5 bases and J lost 4, with 15 bases in between. The CDR3 is 15 amino acids. Germline V gene data show CDR1 as MNHEY and CDR2 as SMNVEV (reference sequence). CDR3 nucleotides: TGTGCCAGCAGTCTCCAGGGTTCCCTTAATCAGCCCCAGCATTTT. This translates into CASSLQGSLNQPQHF.

The chain couples TRBV6-8 to TRBJ2-3; TRBD1 agrees at 7 bases. The junction had 7 bases not matched to a gene; V was cut back by 2 bases and J by 5 bases. The length of the CDR3 is 15 residues. Germline assignment: CDR1 MNHGY and CDR2 SAAAGT. The CDR3 sequence: CASSYRGRGGDTQYF. The CDR3 region has the DNA TGTGCCAGCAGTTACAGGGGGCGCGGCGGAGATACGCAGTATTTT.

V and J are TRBV9 and TRBJ2-7, with TRBD1 as a possible D gene (5 bases). V lost 0 bases and J 3 bases, leaving 10 bases between the germline ends. The CDR3 is made up of 14 amino acids. The germline CDR1 and CDR2 sequences are SGDLS and YYNGEE. The CDR3 coding sequence is TGTGCCAGCAGCGTAGGGGCAGGGAACTACGAGCAGTACTTC. Its protein is CASSVGAGNYEQYF.

The chain links TRBV5-6 to TRBJ2-5; D perhaps matches TRBD1 (6 bases). The CDR3 runs to 14 residues. The V end was cut by 7 bases, the J end by 4 bases, with 17 bases between. The germline V gene encodes CDR1 SGHDT and CDR2 YYEEEE. CDR3 DNA sequence: TGTGCCAGCGGAGTCAGGGGTCTTTCAGAGACCCAGTACTTC. Translation gives CASGVRGLSETQYF.

CDR3 DNA sequence: TGTGCCACCAGCAGAGATCTAGCGAACGATGAGCAGTTCTTC. The encoded protein is CATSRDLANDEQFF. The chain couples TRBV15 to TRBJ2-1, with D perhaps TRBD2 (6 bases). The V gene lost 0 bases and the J gene lost 8 bases, with 11 bases spanning the gap. CDR1 LNHNV and CDR2 YYDKDF come from the germline V gene (reference sequence). This CDR3 has 14 amino acids.

The chain combines TRBV28 with TRBJ2-6, with a tentative D call TRBD2 (7 bases). The CDR3 spans 17 residues. V was clipped by 6 bases and J by 2 bases, with 17 bases between them. CDR1 is MDHEN, CDR2 SYDVKM, per germline. The CDR3 loop is CASSQEGGATGANVLTF. The DNA of the CDR3 is TGTGCCAGCAGCCAGGAGGGGGGGGCAACTGGGGCCAACGTCCTGACTTTC.

The gene calls are TRBV4-3 and TRBJ2-7; 7 nucleotides agree with TRBD1. V was clipped by 6 bases and J by 7 bases; unmatched bases: 12. CDR3 length: 14 residues. Germline CDR1 reads LGHNA; CDR2 reads YSLEER. The CDR3 DNA sequence: TGCGCCAGCAGAACGGACAGGTCGAAGGGGGAGCAGTACTTC. Protein sequence: CASRTDRSKGEQYF.

The gene calls are TRBV19 and TRBJ2-7; 9 nucleotides match TRBD1. Germline V gene sequence: CDR1 LNHDA, CDR2 SQIVND (reference sequence). The CDR3 is 14 amino acids. With 3 bases clipped from V and 3 bases from J, the junction kept 3 bases outside the gene matches. Here the CDR3 reads CASSMADRGYEQYF. The CDR3 DNA reads TGTGCCAGTAGTATGGCGGACAGGGGCTACGAGCAGTACTTC.

The rearrangement uses TRBV2 and TRBJ2-2, with a weak D call TRBD1 (6 bases). The CDR3 runs 15 residues. V was shortened by 6 bases and J by 1 base, with 12 bases between the two germline ends. CDR1 SNHLY and CDR2 FYNNEI come from the germline V gene. Here the CDR3 reads CASSETGQNTGELFF. In DNA form, the CDR3 reads TGTGCCAGCAGCGAAACGGGACAGAACACCGGGGAGCTGTTTTTT. Based on the CDR3 plus reference TRBV2 and TRBJ2-2, the full variable domain is EPEVTQTPSHQVTQMGQEVILRCVPISNHLYFYWYRQILGQKVEFLVSFYNNEISEKSEIFDDQFSVERPDGSNFTLKIRSTKLEDSAMYFCASSETGQNTGELFFGEGSRLTVL.

The chain uses TRBV10-3 and TRBJ1-1; maybe TRBD1 (5 bases). CDR3 length equals 15 residues. Germline CDR1 is ENHRY and CDR2 is SYGVKD. The ends were cut back, 2 bases at V and 6 bases at J, with 16 bases in the middle. The CDR3 DNA reads TGTGCCATCAGTGAGCATAAGGGGAACGTGGCTGAAGCTTTCTTT. Its protein is CAISEHKGNVAEAFF.

The chain joins TRBV7-9 to TRBJ2-7, with TRBD1 as a possible D gene (6 bases). V was trimmed by 0 bases and J by 4 bases, leaving 7 bases between them. From germline, CDR1 is SEHNR and CDR2 FQNEAQ (reference sequence). The CDR3 consists of 13 residues. CDR3 residues: CASSLARGYEQYF. As DNA, the CDR3 is TGTGCCAGCAGCTTAGCTAGGGGGTACGAGCAGTACTTC.

This rearrangement joins TRBV7-2 to TRBJ1-1, with TRBD1 matching over 7 bases. The CDR3 covers 14 residues. Germline CDR1 is SGHTA and CDR2 is FQGNSA. V shed 5 bases and J 4 bases; nucleotides not matched to a gene: 7. CDR3 amino acids: CASSIPTGATEAFF. The CDR3 DNA follows: TGTGCCAGCAGCATACCTACAGGGGCCACTGAAGCTTTCTTT.

This clone was observed a single time. The chain couples TRBV27 to TRBJ2-1; 7 positions match TRBD1. Germline CDR1 MNHEY, CDR2 SMNVEV (reference sequence). The CDR3 runs to 11 residues. V was pared by 7 bases and J by 8 bases, with 2 bases of the junction left unmatched. The CDR3 nucleotides read TGTGCCAGCAAAGGGGGCGATGAGCAGTTCTTC. Translating it yields CASKGGDEQFF.

V and J are TRBV7-9 and TRBJ1-1; TRBD1 is a possible D gene (5 bases). Looked up from germline, CDR1 is SEHNR and CDR2 is FQNEAQ (reference sequence). The CDR3 spans 13 residues. Trimming stripped 3 bases from V and 3 bases from J, with 8 bases between. The CDR3 bases are TGTGCCAGCAGCTTCAGACAGCACACTGAAGCTTTCTTT. It translates to CASSFRQHTEAFF.

This clone was counted only a few times. V gene TRBV2 combines with J gene TRBJ1-2, with no clear D. This CDR3 is built from 12 residues. The germline V gene has CDR1 SNHLY and CDR2 FYNNEI. V was pared by 7 bases and J by 8 bases, with 14 bases between. The CDR3 sequence is CASTPRFGGYTF. The DNA for the CDR3 is TGTGCCAGCACACCCAGGTTTGGCGGCTACACCTTC. The full variable domain, completed using reference TRBV2 and TRBJ1-2, is EPEVTQTPSHQVTQMGQEVILRCVPISNHLYFYWYRQILGQKVEFLVSFYNNEISEKSEIFDDQFSVERPDGSNFTLKIRSTKLEDSAMYFCASTPRFGGYTFGSGTRLTVV.

The chain uses TRBV4-3 and TRBJ2-1; no clear D. The CDR3 spans 14 residues. Trimming cost V 0 bases and J 8 bases, with 11 bases left between them. Germline V CDR1 and CDR2: LGHNA, YSLEER. The CDR3 DNA follows: TGCGCCAGCAGCCAAGACCACCCGGTGGATGAGCAGTTCTTC. This translates into CASSQDHPVDEQFF.

The chain couples TRBV5-5 to TRBJ1-1, with D perhaps TRBD1 (5 bases). V lost 5 bases to trimming and J lost 4 bases, with 12 bases between them. Germline values: CDR1 SGHKS, CDR2 YYEKEE (reference sequence). The CDR3 spans 13 residues. The CDR3 here is CASSSGWSTEAFF. The CDR3 nucleotides read TGTGCCAGCAGTTCAGGGTGGAGCACTGAAGCTTTCTTT.

The chain employs TRBV15 and TRBJ1-1; TRBD1 aligns across 10 bases. The V and J ends lost 8 bases and 5 bases, in that order; junction bases with no gene match: 5. The CDR3 runs 13 residues. Germline V gene sequence: CDR1 LNHNV, CDR2 YYDKDF (reference sequence). This chain's CDR3 is CATRQGAITEAFF. Written as DNA, the CDR3 is TGTGCCACCCGACAGGGGGCAATTACTGAAGCTTTCTTT.

The gene calls are TRBV28 and TRBJ2-4, with TRBD2 as a possible D gene (5 bases). Germline values: CDR1 MDHEN, CDR2 SYDVKM. The CDR3 covers 14 residues. Between the trimmed V and J ends, which lost 3 bases and 9 bases, there was a span of 15 bases. CDR3 sequence: CASSFFPGSGIQYF. CDR3 sequence (DNA): TGTGCCAGCAGTTTTTTTCCGGGGTCCGGCATTCAGTACTTC. The entire variable domain, with the rest obtained from reference TRBV28 and TRBJ2-4, is as follows: DVKVTQSSRYLVKRTGEKVFLECVQDMDHENMFWYRQDPGLGLRLIYFSYDVKMKEKGDIPEGYSVSREKKERFSLILESASTNQTSMYLCASSFFPGSGIQYFGAGTRLSVL.

This chain uses TRBV7-2 with TRBJ2-7; TRBD1 matches 10 bases. The CDR3 loop spans 15 amino acids. The V gene end was trimmed by 4 bases and the J gene end by 0 bases; junction bases not matched to a gene: 3. The germline CDR1 and CDR2 sequences are SGHTA and FQGNSA. CDR3 sequence (DNA): TGTGCCAGCAGCTCTCGACAGGGGGCCTCCTACGAGCAGTACTTC. The encoded protein is CASSSRQGASYEQYF.

This chain uses TRBV19 with TRBJ1-5, with D maybe TRBD1 (6 bases). The CDR3 runs 16 residues. Germline lookup yields CDR1 LNHDA and CDR2 SQIVND (reference sequence). Trimming removed 3 bases at V and 2 bases at J, with 14 bases between. CDR3 sequence reads: CASSIFQGRGNQPQHF. DNA for the CDR3: TGTGCCAGTAGTATCTTTCAGGGGCGCGGCAATCAGCCCCAGCATTTT.

CDR3 nucleotide sequence: TGTGCCAGTAGGACAAGATACCAAGAGACCCAGTACTTC. It codes for CASRTRYQETQYF. This chain joins TRBV19 and TRBJ2-5; no clear D. Germline CDR1 and CDR2: LNHDA and SQIVND (reference sequence). The CDR3 totals 13 residues. V was clipped by 6 bases and J by 0 bases, with 8 bases between them. The variable domain in full, completed from reference TRBV19 and TRBJ2-5, reads DGGITQSPKYLFRKEGQNVTLSCEQNLNHDAMYWYRQDPGQGLRLIYYSQIVNDFQKGDIAEGYSVSREKKESFPLTVTSAQKNPTAFYLCASRTRYQETQYFGPGTRLLVL.

This chain joins TRBV9 and TRBJ1-6, with 7 bases identical to TRBD1. The germline V gene has CDR1 SGDLS and CDR2 YYNGEE. V trimming: 0 bases; J trimming: 7 bases; junction bases outside the gene matches: 4. This CDR3 is built from 15 residues. The CDR3 bases are TGTGCCAGCAGCGTAGCTACAGGGGCCAATTCACCCCTCCACTTT. Translating it yields CASSVATGANSPLHF. The full variable domain, rest sourced from reference TRBV9 and TRBJ1-6, is DSGVTQTPKHLITATGQRVTLRCSPRSGDLSVYWYQQSLDQGLQFLIQYYNGEERAKGNILERFSAQQFPDLHSELNLSSLELGDSALYFCASSVATGANSPLHFGNGTRLTVT.

The J gene is TRBJ2-1, the V gene TRBV5-1, with 14 bases aligning to TRBD2. The length of the CDR3 is 15 residues. V was clipped by 4 bases and J by 8 bases; unmatched bases: 5. Germline values: CDR1 SGHRS, CDR2 YFSETQ. The CDR3 protein is CASSPGTSGSHEQFF. CDR3 DNA: TGCGCCAGCAGCCCCGGGACTAGCGGGAGCCATGAGCAGTTCTTC.